The TCR beta chain under discussion was sequenced for a study of T cell repertoires in cytomegalovirus infection. Study-level background: The study used recently identified HLA-C-restricted and well-studied HLA-B-restricted CMV epitopes. TCR beta signatures that were public indicated CMV infection and matching HLA type.

Study results and caveats: It was HLA-C-restricted CMV-specific TCR beta clonotypes that dominated the response ex vivo. Summed public TCR beta family frequency identified CMV carriers bearing the relevant HLA.

Germline assignment: CDR1 SNHLY and CDR2 FYNNEI. V dropped 7 bases and J dropped 4 bases, with 17 bases sitting between them. The CDR3 is 15 residues long. This clonotype was found a few times. Its cognate antigen is unknown. TCRdb independently ran MiXCR on the reads; one entry per CDR3 protein. In the table there are around 340,000 distinct CDR3 sequences, 25% to 30% of which are singletons. V gene TRBV2 combines with J gene TRBJ2-1; the D gene is possibly TRBD1 (6 bases). This TCR came from a human donor in good health (CMV status not recorded). Some clones in this sample may be carry-over from other donors' samples. The source was cultured PBMCs, collected from culture after CMV antigen stimulation. The CDR3 loop is CASKAGTGHYNEQFF. The CDR3 region has the DNA TGTGCCAGCAAGGCAGGAACAGGGCATTACAATGAGCAGTTCTTC.